This T cell receptor beta chain originates from a study of preoperative IRX-2 immunotherapy in early breast cancer. V lost 6 bases and J lost 2; bases outside the gene matches: 2. CDR1 is MNHGY and CDR2 is SAAAGT in the germline V gene. There are 15 residues in the CDR3. Produced via immunoSEQ multiplex PCR; TCRdb's table is partial and in-frame only. The data hold around 28,000 clones, with roughly 80% observed a single time. Treatment of the sample: preoperative locoregional IRX-2 cytokine immunotherapy. Patients received preoperative, locoregional IRX-2 cytokine immunotherapy in a phase Ib study. This chain uses TRBV6-8 with TRBJ2-3, with TRBD2 identical over 13 bases. This clonotype originated in a human donor with breast cancer. The starting material was lymph node tissue, obtained before IRX-2 immunotherapy. The CDR3 is CASRGLAGFTDTQYF. CDR3 bases: TGTGCCAGCAGGGGACTAGCGGGGTTCACAGATACGCAGTATTTT.